This T cell receptor beta chain came from a study of shared clonotypes between healthy human individuals. As to this clone: Its target is unknown.

The study drew its donors from healthy HIV-negative adults without recent acute infections or vaccinations. The assay ran at deep level. Several immunoSEQ 96-well plates shared each subset's DNA, each plate a replicate. Profiled with immunoSEQ multiplex PCR; TCRdb holds only in-frame clones, not every one. This sample carries about 450,000 clones, 70% to 80% of them seen once, and the ten largest clones take 10% to 15%. Study results and limitations: Expectations were that clonotype sharing among donors would be affected by sequencing depth.

Per the germline V gene, CDR1 is SGHAT and CDR2 is FQNNGV. This CDR3 is 15 amino acids long. J was trimmed by 4 bases and V by 3 bases; bases with no gene match: 8. The sequence came from a woman aged 40 to 50 in good health. Some clones in this sample may be carry-over from other donors' samples. Sequencing input: PBMCs. This sequence joins TRBV11-2 and TRBJ2-7; 8 nucleotides match TRBD1. CDR3 bases: TGTGCCAGCAGCTTTAGACAGGGGACAAATTACGAGCAGTACTTC. It specifies CASSFRQGTNYEQYF. Based on the CDR3 plus reference TRBV11-2 and TRBJ2-7, the full variable domain is EAGVAQSPRYKIIEKRQSVAFWCNPISGHATLYWYQQILGQGPKLLIQFQNNGVVDDSQLPKDRFSAERLKGVDSTLKIQPAKLEDSAVYLCASSFRQGTNYEQYFGPGTRLTVT.